Following are 24 T cell receptor beta chains from one sample sequenced in a study of human T cells and chemical hapten exposure. The sample's time point: pre-sensitization, week 0. Regarding treatment: therapeutic diphenylcyclopropenone sensitization with weekly scalp DPC. MiXCR, applied by TCRdb to the RACE reads, yields one record per CDR3 protein. Of about 59,000 distinct CDR3 sequences listed, about 11% are singletons. This specimen consisted of whole blood, obtained in connection with sensitization to the hapten diphenylcyclopropenone (DPC). The receptor set was obtained from a woman aged 40-49 years with alopecia areata. Some clones in this sample may be carry-over from other donors' samples.

The CDR3, as DNA: TGTGCCAGCAGCACTCCGGGACAGGGGGCTGGCTACACCTTC. Translated: CASSTPGQGAGYTF. This chain links TRBV7-2 with TRBJ1-2; 12 bases map to TRBD1. In germline, CDR1 is SGHTA, CDR2 FQGNSA. This CDR3 contains 14 residues. Unmatched junction bases numbered 5, after V lost 5 bases and J lost 7 bases.

This clonotype was counted at least ten times. V gene TRBV7-2 combines with J gene TRBJ2-3, with TRBD1 identical over 8 bases. J was trimmed by 1 base and V by 5 bases; bases with no gene match: 5. The CDR3 sequence is 15 residues long. Germline CDR1 and CDR2: SGHTA and FQGNSA. As DNA, the CDR3 is TGTGCCAGCAGCCCACAGGGGGTTGGCACAGATACGCAGTATTTT. It yields the protein CASSPQGVGTDTQYF.

This clonotype came up a few times. The V call is TRBV19, the J call TRBJ2-1; 8 bases line up with TRBD1. The CDR3 length is 14 residues. Germline V gene lookup returns CDR1 LNHDA and CDR2 SQIVND (reference sequence). V lost 6 bases, J lost 9 bases, and 10 bases stayed unmatched. The CDR3 sequence: CASSGQGESSEQFF. The CDR3 DNA sequence: TGTGCCAGTAGCGGACAGGGAGAATCAAGTGAGCAGTTCTTC.

This clonotype was counted at least ten times. The V call is TRBV6-2 or TRBV6-3, the J call TRBJ2-7; D not certain. Trimming took 0 bases from V and 1 from J, leaving 1 base between them. There are 12 residues in the CDR3. CDR1 MNHEY and CDR2 SVGEGT come from the germline V gene. Here the CDR3 reads CASSYSSYEQYF. The CDR3 nucleotides are TGTGCCAGCAGTTACTCTTCCTACGAGCAGTACTTC.

This rearrangement joins TRBV7-2 to TRBJ1-2; D gene ambiguous. The germline V and J ends were trimmed by 3 bases and 1 base, with 9 bases remaining between them. The germline gives CDR1 SGHTA, CDR2 FQGNSA. This CDR3 region has 14 residues. For the CDR3, the DNA is TGTGCCAGCAGCTTTAGGGCCAGTAACTATGGCTACACCTTC. Protein sequence: CASSFRASNYGYTF.

This clonotype was picked up a small number of times. The rearrangement joins TRBV7-9 to TRBJ1-6, with D unclear. V was shortened by 6 bases and J by 7 bases, with 10 bases between the two germline ends. The CDR3 is 13 residues long. Germline CDR1 is SEHNR and CDR2 is FQNEAQ (reference sequence). The CDR3 sequence: CASREAANSPLHF. In nucleotides, the CDR3 is TGTGCCAGCAGGGAGGCAGCGAATTCACCCCTCCACTTT. Supplemented by reference TRBV7-9 and TRBJ1-6, the full variable domain reads DTGVSQNPRHKITKRGQNVTFRCDPISEHNRLYWYRQTLGQGPEFLTYFQNEAQLEKSRLLSDRFSAERPKGSFSTLEIQRTEQGDSAMYLCASREAANSPLHFGNGTRLTVT.

This clonotype was picked up a small number of times. V usage is TRBV27 and J usage is TRBJ2-7; 8 bases align to TRBD1. The CDR3 length is 14 residues. The germline V gene has CDR1 MNHEY and CDR2 SMNVEV (reference sequence). Trimming took 3 bases from V and 3 from J; bases not matched to a gene: 4. CDR3 bases: TGTGCCAGCAGTTTGGGACAGGAGGTCTACGAGCAGTACTTC. Translation gives CASSLGQEVYEQYF.

This clonotype turned up a few times. This may arise from a read error, as a much more abundant clone is one base away. The DNA for the CDR3 is TGTGCCAGCAGCCCGCGGGACAGGAACACTGAAGCTCTCTTT. This gives the protein CASSPRDRNTEALF. The chain employs TRBV13 and TRBJ1-1; 8 bases map to TRBD1. CDR1 PRHDT and CDR2 FYEKMQ come from the germline V gene (reference sequence). The CDR3 is 14 residues long.

The sample holds many counts of this clonotype. J is TRBJ2-2 and V is TRBV7-6, with D perhaps matching TRBD1 or TRBD2 (6 bases each). The germline gives CDR1 SGHVS, CDR2 FNYEAQ. V shed 4 bases and J shed 2 bases, with 11 bases lying between them. This CDR3 contains 15 residues. The CDR3 DNA reads as TGTGCCAGCAGCTCCTCGGGGGCAAACACCGGGGAGCTGTTTTTT. It yields the protein CASSSSGANTGELFF. The variable domain in full, completed from reference TRBV7-6 and TRBJ2-2, reads GAGVSQSPRYKVTKRGQDVALRCDPISGHVSLYWYRQALGQGPEFLTYFNYEAQQDKSGLPNDRFSAERPEGSISTLTIQRTEQRDSAMYRCASSSSGANTGELFFGEGSRLTVL.

The chain recombines TRBV29-1 with TRBJ1-2, with D perhaps TRBD1 (5 bases). Germline V gene sequence: CDR1 SQVTM, CDR2 ANQGSEA. The CDR3 spans 12 residues. V was trimmed by 6 bases and J by 9 bases, leaving 17 bases between them. CDR3 DNA sequence: TGCAGCGTGGAGGGGTCGTTCAGGAGCTACACCTTC. Amino acids: CSVEGSFRSYTF. Using reference TRBV29-1 and TRBJ1-2 for the parts outside the CDR3, the full variable domain is SAVISQKPSRDICQRGTSLTIQCQVDSQVTMMFWYRQQPGQSLTLIATANQGSEATYESGFVIDKFPISRPNLTFSTLTVSNMSPEDSSIYLCSVEGSFRSYTFGSGTRLTVV.

This clonotype was counted between two and nine times. V gene TRBV20-1 combines with J gene TRBJ1-2, with 7 positions matching TRBD1. This CDR3 is built from 15 residues. V was pared by 5 bases and J by 6 bases, with 15 bases of the junction left unmatched. Germline CDR1 reads DFQATT; CDR2 reads SNEGSKA (reference sequence). The CDR3 is CSADRQGLGYHGYTF. The DNA of the CDR3 is TGCAGTGCTGACCGACAGGGTCTTGGATATCATGGCTACACCTTC.

The V call is TRBV10-2, the J call TRBJ2-1, with 12 bases matching TRBD2. Germline assignment: CDR1 WSHSY and CDR2 SAAADI. CDR3 size: 15 residues. Trimming at V came to 7 bases and at J to 7 bases, leaving 8 bases not matched to a gene. DNA for the CDR3: TGCGCCAGCAACCTGCTAGCGGGAGGGCCAAATGAGCAGTTCTTC. Residues: CASNLLAGGPNEQFF.

This clonotype was picked up many times. The chain recombines TRBV6-2 or TRBV6-3 with TRBJ1-1; 11 bases are shared with TRBD1. CDR1 and CDR2 (germline): MNHEY, SVGEGT. CDR3 length: 16 amino acids. The J segment lost 0 bases and the V segment lost 8 bases, leaving 8 bases of the junction unmatched. The CDR3 region is CASLDRGRLVNTEAFF. The CDR3 region has the DNA TGTGCCAGCTTGGACAGGGGGCGCTTGGTGAACACTGAAGCTTTCTTT.

The rearrangement links TRBV21-1 to TRBJ1-6; no check of the table's D call, TRBD1, against the DNA was made. TRBV21-1 is a documented pseudogene. This CDR3 is built from 14 residues. The CDR3 reads CASSNPDSPAPLHF. CDR3 sequence (DNA): TGTGCCAGCAGCAACCCGGACTCACCAGCGCCCCTCCACTTT.

The chain combines TRBV20-1 with TRBJ2-1, with TRBD2 identical over 8 bases. Germline assignment: CDR1 DFQATT and CDR2 SNEGSKA (reference sequence). The trim removed 0 bases at V and 7 bases at J, leaving 5 bases unmatched. The CDR3 is 14 residues long. In DNA form, the CDR3 reads TGCAGTGCTAGAGATTCGGGGGGGTGGAATGAGCAGTTCTTC. Its protein product is CSARDSGGWNEQFF.

The table lists this clonotype with a few counts. The V call is TRBV13, the J call TRBJ2-5, with 8 bases matching TRBD1. This CDR3 has 14 residues. Looked up from germline, CDR1 is PRHDT and CDR2 is FYEKMQ (reference sequence). Germline trimming cut 5 bases from V and 2 bases from J; bases unmatched to any gene: 4. DNA for the CDR3: TGTGCCAGCAGCCCCCAGGGGGCACAAGAGACCCAGTACTTC. Its translation: CASSPQGAQETQYF.

In its sample, this clonotype was seen many times. The rearrangement joins TRBV6-4 to TRBJ2-5; possibly TRBD2 for D (6 bases). V shed 6 bases and J shed 4 bases, with 15 bases lying between them. Germline V gives CDR1 MRHNA, CDR2 SNTAGT. The CDR3 contains 14 residues. CDR3 sequence reads: CASSPSGGGETQYF. CDR3 DNA: TGTGCCAGCAGCCCCAGTGGGGGAGGAGAGACCCAGTACTTC.

The chain has TRBV6-4 and TRBJ2-3; D remains ambiguous. Germline V CDR1 and CDR2: MRHNA, SNTAGT. CDR3 length: 14 amino acids. V was cut by 8 bases and J by 2 bases, with 14 bases left in between. CDR3 bases: TGTGCCAGCGCGATTGGGCCGCACACAGATACGCAGTATTTT. Amino acid sequence: CASAIGPHTDTQYF.

This clonotype was seen many times. The rearrangement links TRBV6-1 to TRBJ2-6, with TRBD1 matching 8 bases. The CDR3 length is 17 residues. The V gene's germline CDR1 is MNHNS and CDR2 SASEGT. J was trimmed by 2 bases and V by 9 bases; bases with no gene match: 12. CDR3 loop: CASIRQGNLAGANVLTF. CDR3 in DNA: TGTGCCAGTATTCGACAGGGGAACTTGGCTGGGGCCAACGTCCTGACTTTC.

On this clonotype: This may stem from a read error, because a much larger clone lies one nucleotide away. This chain uses TRBV7-2 with TRBJ2-4; TRBD1 matches 8 bases. The CDR3 sequence is 15 residues long. Germline assignment: CDR1 SGHTA and CDR2 FQGNSA. In DNA form, the CDR3 reads TGTGCCAGCAGCTTCCCAGGGGGCGCCAGAAACATTCAGTACTTC. Its protein is CASSFPGGARNIQYF.

In this sample, this clonotype turned up a few times. This rearrangement joins TRBV20-1 to TRBJ2-3; 9 positions agree with TRBD1. The germline V gene encodes CDR1 DFQATT and CDR2 SNEGSKA (reference sequence). The CDR3 extends over 15 amino acids. J lost 5 bases, V lost 2 bases, and 8 bases had no gene match. In nucleotides, the CDR3 is TGCAGTGCTAGATCTCACGGGACAGGGATAGATACGCAGTATTTT. Protein product: CSARSHGTGIDTQYF.

The V and J genes are TRBV7-8 and TRBJ1-1; TRBD1 is a possible D gene (5 bases). V lost 2 bases, J lost 4 bases, and 11 bases lay in between. Germline lookup yields CDR1 SGHVS and CDR2 FQNEAQ. This CDR3 has 14 amino acids. The CDR3 coding sequence is TGTGCCAGCAGCTTACCTCAGGGAGCCACTGAAGCTTTCTTT. The encoded protein is CASSLPQGATEAFF.

The rearrangement joins TRBV6-2 or TRBV6-3 to TRBJ2-5; D might be TRBD1 or TRBD2, each matching 6 bases. Germline-derived CDR1 and CDR2 are MNHEY and SVGEGT. V was clipped by 6 bases and J by 5 bases, with 19 bases between them. The CDR3 runs 15 residues. The CDR3 sequence is CASSPSGGGDETQYF. CDR3 in DNA: TGTGCCAGCAGCCCCTCCGGGGGCGGCGATGAGACCCAGTACTTC.

As regards this clonotype: This may come from a read error, since a much larger clone is one base off. CDR3 sequence: CSVVEGLAGVTDTQYF. The CDR3 DNA reads TGCAGCGTTGTGGAGGGGCTAGCGGGGGTGACAGATACGCAGTATTTT. The V call is TRBV29-1, the J call TRBJ2-3; 10 bases line up with TRBD2. V lost 4 bases to trimming and J lost 3 bases; unmatched junction nucleotides: 10. The CDR3 loop spans 16 amino acids. CDR1 is SQVTM and CDR2 is ANQGSEA in the germline V gene.